The clone carrying this TCR beta chain was seen a single time. Its antigen is not known. This record comes from a study of cytomegalovirus exposure and HLA in healthy donors. General study points: Within the 90 to 150 validation repertoires, first-cohort TCR clusters tended to co-occur, according to a later analysis. The listing of 150 or so TCR beta chains classed them as cytomegalovirus-associated.

V was trimmed by 1 base and J by 0 bases, leaving 10 bases between them. The CDR3 runs to 16 residues. Germline CDR1 MDHEN, CDR2 SYDVKM. The protocol was immunoSEQ multiplex PCR, while the TCRdb copy is restricted to in-frame clones and leaves out a portion. The table has 120,000 or so clones, around 90% seen once; the top ten hold 1.5% to 2%. V and J are TRBV28 and TRBJ1-3; weak D call: TRBD1 (6 bases). The sample comprised PBMCs. The clonotype comes from a woman between 18 and 29 years old in good health and CMV-seronegative. The CDR3 nucleotides are TGTGCCAGCAGTTTATTAGGGGGTGGCTCTGGAAACACCATATATTTT. It yields the protein CASSLLGGGSGNTIYF.